This T cell receptor beta chain is from a study of shared clonotypes between healthy human individuals. Broader study findings: Despite large depth, sorted-subset datasets appeared incompletely sequenced.

Trimming stripped 4 bases from V and 8 bases from J, with 14 bases between. The V gene's germline CDR1 is SNHLY and CDR2 FYNNEI. The CDR3 is 13 residues long. Sorted-subset replicate PCR reactions contained approximately 190 ng DNA, corresponding to approximately 30,000 T cell genomes. TCRdb keeps only in-frame clones here, not all; method: immunoSEQ multiplex PCR. The sample carries about 180,000 clones, 80% to 95% recorded once. Comments on this clone: The antigen is unknown.

The specimen sequenced was naive CD4+ T cells sorted from blood. Documented subset: CD45RA+ positively selected. The chain links TRBV2 to TRBJ1-2; TRBD1 might be the D (5 bases). The receptor was derived from a woman aged 25 to 39 in good health. CDR3 nucleotide sequence: TGTGCCAGCAGTGGATTGGGGCGCCTCGGCTACACCTTC. Encoded protein: CASSGLGRLGYTF.